The 27 T cell receptor beta chains listed next were all sequenced from one sample in a study of cytomegalovirus exposure and HLA in healthy donors. With 60 Vbeta and 13 Jbeta primers, the PCR was carried out. TCRdb's table, derived via immunoSEQ multiplex PCR, lists solely in-frame clones and lacks some. The table lists over 25,000 clones, roughly 70% of them singletons. The specimen was PBMCs. These receptors all stem from a woman aged 50 to 60 in good health and CMV-seronegative.

The chain recombines TRBV28 with TRBJ2-3, with unresolved D. Germline V CDR1 and CDR2: MDHEN, SYDVKM. V was shortened by 8 bases and J by 10 bases, with 19 bases between the two germline ends. This CDR3 is built from 13 residues. CDR3 sequence: CASQTSSLGAQYF. The CDR3 region has the DNA TGTGCCAGCCAAACAAGTTCCCTCGGAGCGCAGTATTTT.

The gene calls are TRBV25-1 and TRBJ1-5; TRBD1 might be the D (5 bases). The CDR3 consists of 14 residues. Germline V gene sequence: CDR1 MGHDK, CDR2 SYGVNS. With 2 bases removed from V and 2 bases from J, the gap between germline ends came to 7 bases. CDR3 coding DNA: TGTGCCAGCAGTGAAAGGGGCCGCAATCAGCCCCAGCATTTT. Encoded protein: CASSERGRNQPQHF.

This rearrangement joins TRBV4-1 to TRBJ1-2, with TRBD1 matching 7 bases. Trimming removed 1 base from V and 1 base from J; junction bases left unmatched: 6. CDR3 length: 16 residues. Per germline, CDR1 MGHRA and CDR2 YSYEKL. DNA for the CDR3: TGCGCCAGCAGCCAAGCGGTAGGGGGCCTTAACTATGGCTACACCTTC. Its protein is CASSQAVGGLNYGYTF.

The V call is TRBV11-2, the J call TRBJ2-6, with a weak D call TRBD2 (6 bases). The V and J ends lost 3 bases and 12 bases respectively, with 21 bases between them. Germline loops: CDR1 SGHAT, CDR2 FQNNGV. The CDR3 has 16 residues. In nucleotides, the CDR3 is TGTGCCAGCAGCTTTGGAGGGGTAACCAGCCAAGGCGTCCTGACTTTC. Amino acids: CASSFGGVTSQGVLTF.

The rearrangement joins TRBV10-3 to TRBJ2-5; D is unresolved. The CDR3 is 12 amino acids. Per the germline V gene, CDR1 is ENHRY and CDR2 is SYGVKD. With 9 bases removed from V and 7 bases from J, the gap between germline ends came to 15 bases. CDR3 in DNA: TGTGCCATTGGCGACGGATCAGGGACCCAGTACTTC. Translated: CAIGDGSGTQYF.

This sequence joins TRBV4-2 and TRBJ2-1; 10 nucleotides line up with TRBD1. The CDR3 runs 16 residues. The germline CDR1 and CDR2 sequences are LGHNA and YNFKEQ. Trimming took 5 bases from V and 6 from J; bases not matched to a gene: 10. This CDR3 is CASSSRTGGSGNEQFF. Here the CDR3 DNA reads TGTGCCAGCAGCTCCCGGACAGGGGGATCCGGCAATGAGCAGTTCTTC.

V and J are TRBV5-4 and TRBJ1-1; no firm D call. Germline assignment: CDR1 SGHNT and CDR2 YYREEE (reference sequence). The CDR3 extends over 14 amino acids. V lost 4 bases to trimming and J lost 1 base, with 11 bases between them. CDR3 nucleotides: TGTGCCAGCAGCCCCGAGAGGGCGAACACTGAAGCTTTCTTT. Amino acids: CASSPERANTEAFF. Full variable domain (remainder filled in from reference TRBV5-4 and TRBJ1-1): ETGVTQSPTHLIKTRGQQVTLRCSSQSGHNTVSWYQQALGQGPQFIFQYYREEENGRGNFPPRFSGLQFPNYSSELNVNALELDDSALYLCASSPERANTEAFFGQGTRLTVV.

The chain carries TRBV29-1 and TRBJ2-3, with TRBD2 matching 12 bases. The CDR3 consists of 16 residues. V trimming: 4 bases; J trimming: 0 bases; junction bases outside the gene matches: 5. The germline gives CDR1 SQVTM, CDR2 ANQGSEA. As DNA, the CDR3 is TGCAGCGTTGCCCACGGGACTAGCGGGAGCACAGATACGCAGTATTTT. This sequence encodes CSVAHGTSGSTDTQYF.

This clone was observed a handful of times. The chain joins TRBV6-5 to TRBJ2-7; 10 bases are a match to TRBD1. The germline CDR1 and CDR2 sequences are MNHEY and SVGAGI. The V segment lost 4 bases and the J segment 9 bases; nucleotides outside the gene matches: 3. This CDR3 is 12 amino acids long. CDR3 nucleotides: TGTGCCAGCAGTTCCCGGGACAGGGGGCAGTACTTC. Protein sequence: CASSSRDRGQYF.

The V call is TRBV2, the J call TRBJ1-5, with D maybe TRBD1 (5 bases). Germline CDR1 SNHLY, CDR2 FYNNEI. The CDR3 spans 13 residues. Trimming shortened V by 5 bases and J by 4 bases, and 9 bases separated the two germline ends. CDR3 DNA: TGTGCCAGCAGTCCACAGGCAAATCAGCCCCAGCATTTT. Translating it yields CASSPQANQPQHF.

The V gene is TRBV7-9, the J gene TRBJ1-5; D not resolved. Germline-derived CDR1 and CDR2 are SEHNR and FQNEAQ (reference sequence). The CDR3 extends over 12 amino acids. The ends were cut back, 6 bases at V and 4 bases at J, with 7 bases in the middle. The CDR3 loop is CASSGPNQPQHF. The CDR3 DNA sequence: TGTGCCAGCAGTGGGCCGAATCAGCCCCAGCATTTT. Looking up the rest from reference TRBV7-9 and TRBJ1-5 gives the full variable domain: DTGVSQNPRHKITKRGQNVTFRCDPISEHNRLYWYRQTLGQGPEFLTYFQNEAQLEKSRLLSDRFSAERPKGSFSTLEIQRTEQGDSAMYLCASSGPNQPQHFGDGTRLSIL.

The genes are TRBV5-6 and TRBJ1-5; TRBD1 agrees at 11 bases. The CDR3 has 13 amino acids. V lost 4 bases and J lost 9; bases outside the gene matches: 3. Germline CDR1 and CDR2: SGHDT and YYEEEE. The CDR3 sequence: CASSIGTGGPQHF. CDR3 nucleotide sequence: TGTGCCAGCAGCATTGGGACAGGGGGGCCCCAGCATTTT.

The chain couples TRBV6-5 to TRBJ2-1; the D gene is possibly TRBD2 (7 bases). Germline CDR1 reads MNHEY; CDR2 reads SVGAGI. The CDR3 spans 16 residues. Trimming removed 0 bases at V and 8 bases at J, with 17 bases between. Here the CDR3 DNA reads TGTGCCAGCAGTTACTCGAGGGCGGGGGCCCCACATGAGCAGTTCTTC. Encoded protein: CASSYSRAGAPHEQFF.

The CDR3 nucleotides are TGTGCCAGCTCACCACCCCGGGGAGGACCGGTCACCGGGGAGCTGTTTTTT. Residues: CASSPPRGGPVTGELFF. The V and J genes are TRBV18 and TRBJ2-2, with a possible D match to TRBD2 (6 bases). V was trimmed by 0 bases and J by 4 bases, leaving 15 bases between them. CDR3 size: 17 residues. Germline assignment: CDR1 KGHSH and CDR2 LQKENI.

The J gene is TRBJ2-3, the V gene TRBV6-6; D is possibly TRBD2 (6 bases). Looked up from germline, CDR1 is MNHNY and CDR2 is SVGAGI (reference sequence). The ends were cut back, 8 bases at V and 1 base at J, with 16 bases in the middle. There are 15 residues in the CDR3. The CDR3 here is CASRLGGGGTDTQYF. CDR3 DNA sequence: TGTGCCAGCCGACTCGGAGGCGGGGGCACAGATACGCAGTATTTT.

This clone has a handful of counts. The V and J genes are TRBV28 and TRBJ2-7; weak D call: TRBD2 (6 bases). Trimming took off 4 bases at V and 4 bases at J, with 14 bases between the two ends. The CDR3 has 14 amino acids. CDR1 is MDHEN and CDR2 is SYDVKM in the germline V gene. Here the CDR3 DNA reads TGTGCCAGCAGTTCTCAAACTAGCAGGTACGAGCAGTACTTC. This codes for CASSSQTSRYEQYF.

The V call is TRBV5-1, the J call TRBJ2-7; 10 bases agree with TRBD1. Germline values: CDR1 SGHRS, CDR2 YFSETQ. V dropped 4 bases and J dropped 3; count of bases not matched to a gene: 4. The CDR3 covers 14 residues. The CDR3 coding sequence is TGCGCCAGCAGCGCGACAGGGGGCGGCTACGAGCAGTACTTC. Protein product: CASSATGGGYEQYF.

This clone occurred a few times. V gene TRBV19 combines with J gene TRBJ1-1; D remains unclear. CDR3 length: 12 residues. From germline, CDR1 is LNHDA and CDR2 SQIVND (reference sequence). V was clipped by 3 bases and J by 9 bases, with 11 bases between them. CDR3 in amino acids: CASSIAGPKAFF. CDR3 DNA: TGTGCCAGTAGTATCGCAGGTCCTAAAGCTTTCTTT.

This clone was detected only a few times. J is TRBJ1-2 and V is TRBV13; D is perhaps TRBD1 (6 bases). The germline V gene encodes CDR1 PRHDT and CDR2 FYEKMQ (reference sequence). This CDR3 is 15 amino acids long. Trimming took off 2 bases at V and 5 bases at J, with 15 bases between the two ends. CDR3 loop: CASSLRPSRGYGYTF. CDR3 DNA sequence: TGTGCCAGCAGCTTACGTCCCTCGAGGGGGTATGGCTACACCTTC.

The chain carries TRBV21-1 and TRBJ2-7; whether TRBD1, the table's D call, matches the DNA was not checked. TRBV21-1 is annotated as a pseudogene. The CDR3 has 16 residues. The CDR3: CASSKRGQGVSYEQYF. The DNA for the CDR3 is TGTGCCAGCAGCAAAAGGGGGCAGGGGGTCTCCTACGAGCAGTACTTC.

The rearrangement uses TRBV6-5 and TRBJ1-5; 8 bases match TRBD1. With V trimmed by 6 bases and J by 4 bases, 5 bases remained unmatched. This CDR3 region has 14 residues. CDR1 MNHEY and CDR2 SVGAGI come from the germline V gene. CDR3: CASRTGTGNQPQHF. CDR3 DNA sequence: TGTGCCAGCAGGACCGGGACAGGTAATCAGCCCCAGCATTTT.

V usage is TRBV5-6 and J usage is TRBJ1-3; maybe TRBD1 (5 bases). The CDR3 sequence is 16 residues long. Trimming pared 4 bases from V and 0 bases from J, leaving 14 bases between. CDR1 SGHDT and CDR2 YYEEEE come from the germline V gene. The CDR3, as DNA: TGTGCCAGCAGCCATAGGGGCGGCCGCTCTGGAAACACCATATATTTT. Protein product: CASSHRGGRSGNTIYF. Full variable domain (rest looked up from reference TRBV5-6 and TRBJ1-3): DAGVTQSPTHLIKTRGQQVTLRCSPKSGHDTVSWYQQALGQGPQFIFQYYEEEERQRGNFPDRFSGHQFPNYSSELNVNALLLGDSALYLCASSHRGGRSGNTIYFGEGSWLTVV.

On this clone itself: Its ends do not fully match the called genes, so a read error is possible. This chain links TRBV2 with TRBJ2-4; 10 bases line up with TRBD2. The germline CDR1 and CDR2 sequences are SNHLY and FYNNEI. The length of the CDR3 is 15 residues. CDR3 residues: CASREAGGAKNIQYF. The CDR3 DNA reads as TGTGCCAGCAGGGAAGCGGGGGGGGCCAAAAACATTCAGTACTTC. The full variable domain, completed using reference TRBV2 and TRBJ2-4, is EPEVTQTPSHQVTQMGQEVILRCVPISNHLYFYWYRQILGQKVEFLVSFYNNEISEKSEIFDDQFSVERPDGSNFTLKIRSTKLEDSAMYFCASREAGGAKNIQYFGAGTRLSVL.

CDR3 DNA: TGTGCCAGAAGCTTGGGGGAGGGAATATACACTGAAGCTTTCTTT. This translates into CARSLGEGIYTEAFF. The rearrangement uses TRBV5-3 and TRBJ1-1; D gene uncertain. TRBV5-3 is given ORF status, its function remaining uncertain. The CDR3 spans 15 residues. Trimming stripped 0 bases from V and 3 bases from J, with 12 bases between.

This clone was seen a few times. This chain links TRBV19 with TRBJ1-5; 7 bases are a match to TRBD1. This CDR3 has 12 amino acids. Germline V gene data show CDR1 as LNHDA and CDR2 as SQIVND (reference sequence). For the CDR3, the DNA is TGTGCTGGGGGACAGTATGAGCAGCCCCAGCATTTT. This translates into CAGGQYEQPQHF.

CDR3 in amino acids: CAIIPVHQNGYTF. The CDR3 DNA follows: TGTGCCATTATACCCGTCCACCAGAATGGCTACACCTTC. The chain employs TRBV7-9 and TRBJ1-2; D is unresolved. The germline V and J ends were trimmed by 10 bases and 6 bases, with 18 bases remaining between them. The CDR3 covers 13 residues. Per germline, CDR1 SEHNR and CDR2 FQNEAQ (reference sequence).

This clone was detected only a few times. The CDR3 DNA is TGTGCCAGCAGTGCTAGGGGGCGAGGGGCAGACACTGAAGCTTTCTTT. Translating gives CASSARGRGADTEAFF. V usage is TRBV6-1 and J usage is TRBJ1-1; 7 bases map to TRBD1. J was trimmed by 3 bases and V by 4 bases; bases with no gene match: 11. CDR1 is MNHNS and CDR2 is SASEGT in the germline V gene. The CDR3 extends over 16 amino acids.